Shown below are 3 T cell receptor beta chains from a single sample sequenced in a study of blood T cell repertoires in COVID-19. TCRdb's copy holds only in-frame clones and misses some; the assay was immunoSEQ multiplex PCR. The sample includes roughly 200,000 clones, 60% to 85% of them seen just once. The specimen was peripheral blood. These receptors were collected from a woman aged 70-85 years with acute or convalescent COVID-19.

The V gene is TRBV2, the J gene TRBJ1-1; D not resolved. Germline-derived CDR1 and CDR2 are SNHLY and FYNNEI. V lost 9 bases, J lost 1 base, and 12 bases lay in between. This CDR3 comprises 13 residues. The DNA for the CDR3 is TGTGCCAGTAGCTGGATGAGGAACACTGAAGCTTTCTTT. Translated: CASSWMRNTEAFF.

This sequence joins TRBV28 and TRBJ1-2; 9 bases agree with TRBD1. CDR1 is MDHEN and CDR2 is SYDVKM in the germline V gene. This CDR3 is 15 amino acids long. The junction had 3 bases not matched to a gene; V was cut back by 2 bases and J by 2 bases. The CDR3 DNA reads TGTGCCAGCAGTTTAGGACAGGGGAGGAACTATGGCTACACCTTC. Its translation: CASSLGQGRNYGYTF.

This chain uses TRBV2 with TRBJ2-2; no definite D call. Looked up from germline, CDR1 is SNHLY and CDR2 is FYNNEI. The CDR3 extends over 14 amino acids. Trimming pared 7 bases from V and 0 bases from J, leaving 9 bases between. The CDR3 nucleotides are TGTGCCAGCACCCAAAAGCCGAACACCGGGGAGCTGTTTTTT. Amino acids: CASTQKPNTGELFF.